The 31 T cell receptor beta chains presented below share a single source sample, sequenced in a study of cytomegalovirus exposure and HLA in healthy donors (dated by TCRdb to 2016 to 2017). The library was obtained by the immunoSEQ multiplex PCR assay. For the multiplex PCR, a mixture combining 60 forward primers for TCR Vbeta segments and 13 reverse primers for TCR Jbeta segments was used. TCRdb holds this immuneACCESS table with in-frame rearrangements only. Some clones are missing; in checked studies, unresolved V genes explain under half, and the rest has no known cause. For this sample the table gives about 82,000 clones, of which less than 85% were detected only once. Around 15% of the sample lies in the top ten. The specimen was PBMCs. Receptors originate from a human donor in good health.

The chain uses TRBV28 and TRBJ1-2, with a tentative D call TRBD1 (5 bases). The germline V and J ends were trimmed by 6 bases and 4 bases, with 15 bases remaining between them. The CDR3 is 14 amino acids. Germline V gene sequence: CDR1 MDHEN, CDR2 SYDVKM. The CDR3 DNA sequence: TGTGCCAGCAGGAGGGGACTCCCAGGCTATGGCTACACCTTC. It codes for CASRRGLPGYGYTF.

This clone was picked up one time. This chain uses TRBV6-5 with TRBJ1-2; 8 bases line up with TRBD1. The ends lost 4 bases at V and 8 bases at J; junction bases unmatched: 6. CDR1 MNHEY and CDR2 SVGAGI come from the germline V gene. The CDR3 totals 13 residues. The CDR3 here is CASSSSGGLGYTF. The CDR3, as DNA: TGTGCCAGCAGTTCCTCAGGGGGCTTAGGCTACACCTTC.

The genes are TRBV19 and TRBJ1-2, with unresolved D. The germline V gene has CDR1 LNHDA and CDR2 SQIVND (reference sequence). The CDR3 is 14 amino acids. Trimming removed 7 bases at V and 5 bases at J, with 17 bases between. CDR3 nucleotides: TGTGCCAGTAAGGACTCGAGAATTCAATATGGCTACACCTTC. It yields the protein CASKDSRIQYGYTF.

This chain uses TRBV15 with TRBJ2-7; no definite D call. V shed 5 bases and J shed 0 bases, with 11 bases lying between them. Germline loops: CDR1 LNHNV, CDR2 YYDKDF (reference sequence). The CDR3 totals 14 residues. The CDR3 region has the DNA TGTGCCACCAGCCCCAGTAGCCTCTCCTACGAGCAGTACTTC. Translation: CATSPSSLSYEQYF.

The chain couples TRBV18 to TRBJ1-1; D unresolved. V gave up 0 bases and J gave up 0 bases, with 11 bases separating them. The CDR3 has 16 residues. Germline V gene sequence: CDR1 KGHSH, CDR2 LQKENI. The CDR3: CASSPPRDFMNTEAFF. As DNA, the CDR3 is TGTGCCAGCTCACCACCGCGGGATTTCATGAACACTGAAGCTTTCTTT.

This clone was detected only a few times. This chain links TRBV10-3 with TRBJ2-2; D is ambiguous. Germline lookup yields CDR1 ENHRY and CDR2 SYGVKD. The CDR3 consists of 12 residues. V was pared by 8 bases and J by 0 bases, with 4 bases between. Written as DNA, the CDR3 is TGTGCCATCGGCCCGAACACCGGGGAGCTGTTTTTT. This sequence encodes CAIGPNTGELFF.

The CDR3 region has the DNA TGCGCCAGCAGTGAGTCGTTACAGGTAGTGGGGTACAATGAGCAGTTCTTC. Translated: CASSESLQVVGYNEQFF. V gene TRBV10-2 combines with J gene TRBJ2-1; maybe TRBD1 (5 bases). The CDR3 runs 17 residues. Trimming cost V 0 bases and J 4 bases, with 16 bases left between them. Germline assignment: CDR1 WSHSY and CDR2 SAAADI.

The chain joins TRBV27 to TRBJ1-1; TRBD1 is a possible D gene (5 bases). Trimming took off 4 bases at V and 0 bases at J, with 18 bases between the two ends. Germline-derived CDR1 and CDR2 are MNHEY and SMNVEV (reference sequence). This CDR3 is built from 17 residues. The CDR3 DNA is TGTGCCAGCAGTTCGTTAAGGGCGGGACTCCTGAACACTGAAGCTTTCTTT. Its protein product is CASSSLRAGLLNTEAFF.

This clone was detected once. As DNA, the CDR3 is TGTGCCACCAAAGGTGACCCCGGGACAGGGGGATTCTACGAGCAGTACTTC. Amino acid sequence: CATKGDPGTGGFYEQYF. The chain combines TRBV19 with TRBJ2-5; 11 nucleotides align to TRBD1. The J call may be mistaken, given a closer DNA end match to TRBJ2-7. Germline V gene data show CDR1 as LNHDA and CDR2 as SQIVND (reference sequence). This CDR3 contains 17 residues.

The V call is TRBV25-1, the J call TRBJ2-2; 9 bases are shared with TRBD2. V lost 8 bases, J lost 7 bases, and 17 bases stayed unmatched. This CDR3 has 17 residues. In germline, CDR1 is MGHDK, CDR2 SYGVNS. CDR3: CASSHSGASGVVGELFF. The CDR3 nucleotides read TGTGCCAGCTCACATTCGGGGGCTAGCGGGGTGGTCGGGGAGCTGTTTTTT.

V usage is TRBV30 and J usage is TRBJ1-1, with D hard to call. CDR1 GTSNPN and CDR2 SVGIG come from the germline V gene (reference sequence). The CDR3 is made up of 12 amino acids. Deletions cut 3 bases from V and 0 bases from J, with 5 bases between. The DNA for the CDR3 is TGTGCCTGGAGGAACATGAACACTGAAGCTTTCTTT. The encoded protein is CAWRNMNTEAFF.

The chain has TRBV4-1 and TRBJ2-3, with 12 bases matching TRBD2. The CDR3 length is 17 residues. CDR1 is MGHRA, CDR2 YSYEKL, per germline. V shed 1 base, J shed 2 bases, and the junction held 4 bases outside the gene matches. The DNA for the CDR3 is TGCGCCAGCAGCCAAGGACTAGCGGGGGCCCTCACAGATACGCAGTATTTT. Translated: CASSQGLAGALTDTQYF.

This clone has a single count. V usage is TRBV19 and J usage is TRBJ1-5; 11 nucleotides agree with TRBD1. CDR1 is LNHDA, CDR2 SQIVND, per germline (reference sequence). The trim removed 6 bases at V and 7 bases at J, leaving 17 bases unmatched. CDR3 length: 18 amino acids. CDR3 residues: CASRPQWGQGDLRQPQHF. CDR3 DNA sequence: TGTGCCAGTAGGCCACAGTGGGGACAGGGGGATCTCAGGCAGCCCCAGCATTTT.

The rearrangement links TRBV5-8 to TRBJ1-1; D unclear. The CDR3 is 15 amino acids. The V end lost 0 bases, the J end lost 0 bases, and 9 bases lay between the germline ends. Germline values: CDR1 SGHTS, CDR2 YDEGEE. CDR3 coding DNA: TGTGCCAGCAGCTTGGGTTCTGTTCTGAACACTGAAGCTTTCTTT. Translating gives CASSLGSVLNTEAFF.

V gene TRBV4-2 combines with J gene TRBJ1-2; D might be TRBD1 (5 bases). The length of the CDR3 is 14 residues. The germline CDR1 and CDR2 sequences are LGHNA and YNFKEQ. The germline V and J ends were trimmed by 0 bases and 8 bases, with 13 bases remaining between them. The CDR3 spells CASSQDRGGGGYTF. The CDR3 bases are TGTGCCAGCAGCCAAGATCGCGGGGGAGGCGGCTACACCTTC.

This chain uses TRBV25-1 with TRBJ1-4; D ambiguous. The V end lost 2 bases, the J end lost 8 bases, and 9 bases lay between the germline ends. The CDR3 runs to 13 residues. Germline values: CDR1 MGHDK, CDR2 SYGVNS. The CDR3 region is CASSEKLKEKLFF. CDR3 in DNA: TGTGCCAGCAGTGAAAAACTGAAGGAAAAACTGTTTTTT.

The CDR3 reads CASSLRSRYDEQFF. The CDR3, as DNA: TGTGCCAGCAGCCTTCGATCCCGGTACGATGAGCAGTTCTTC. V usage is TRBV6-5 and J usage is TRBJ2-1; no reliable D call. CDR1 and CDR2 (germline): MNHEY, SVGAGI. With 6 bases removed from V and 8 bases from J, the gap between germline ends came to 17 bases. The CDR3 extends over 14 amino acids.

The rearrangement links TRBV29-1 to TRBJ2-5, with unresolved D. Germline loops: CDR1 SQVTM, CDR2 ANQGSEA. Between the trimmed V and J ends, which lost 6 bases and 7 bases, there was a span of 24 bases. The CDR3 consists of 15 residues. CDR3 sequence (DNA): TGCAGCGTCGCCTATGGGCAGGCGCGCCGTGGGACCCAGTACTTC. Its translation: CSVAYGQARRGTQYF.

This clone was seen more than once but under ten times. CDR3 in DNA: TGTGCCAGCAGCGTCGACGCGGGGGTGAACACCGGGGAGCTGTTTTTT. Amino acid sequence: CASSVDAGVNTGELFF. The J gene is TRBJ2-2, the V gene TRBV9, with 7 bases fitting TRBD2. From germline, CDR1 is SGDLS and CDR2 YYNGEE. The junction had 5 bases not matched to a gene; V was cut back by 2 bases and J by 1 base. The CDR3 has 16 amino acids.

The chain couples TRBV21-1 to TRBJ1-5. TRBV21-1 is a listed pseudogene. The CDR3 covers 13 residues. For the CDR3, the DNA is TGTGCCAGACTGTCGGGGGGCAATCAGCCCCAGCATTTT. Translated: CARLSGGNQPQHF.

The chain combines TRBV18 with TRBJ2-2, with D possibly being TRBD2 (5 bases). Germline CDR1 reads KGHSH; CDR2 reads LQKENI. The CDR3 covers 13 residues. Trimming pared 1 base from V and 6 bases from J, leaving 6 bases between. The CDR3 reads CASSPLGAGELFF. Here the CDR3 DNA reads TGTGCCAGCTCACCACTCGGGGCCGGGGAGCTGTTTTTT.

The chain employs TRBV19 and TRBJ1-4; 9 positions agree with TRBD1. With 8 bases clipped from V and 7 bases from J, the junction kept 8 bases outside the gene matches. The CDR3 runs to 14 residues. Germline V CDR1 and CDR2: LNHDA, SQIVND (reference sequence). The CDR3 DNA reads as TGTGCCAGTTGTCCCCGGACAGGGGTTGAAAAACTGTTTTTT. Its protein product is CASCPRTGVEKLFF.

The V gene is TRBV6-6, the J gene TRBJ1-1, with D maybe TRBD1 (6 bases). V was clipped by 4 bases and J by 0 bases, with 15 bases between them. This CDR3 comprises 16 residues. Germline V gene sequence: CDR1 MNHNY, CDR2 SVGAGI (reference sequence). The CDR3 nucleotides are TGTGCCAGCAGTTCCCTCCCAGGGACAATGAACACTGAAGCTTTCTTT. The encoded protein is CASSSLPGTMNTEAFF.

The rearrangement joins TRBV30 to TRBJ1-4; D gene ambiguous. Trimming left V 4 bases short and J 8 bases short, with 20 bases between. Per the germline V gene, CDR1 is GTSNPN and CDR2 is SVGIG (reference sequence). CDR3 length equals 15 residues. The CDR3 coding sequence is TGTGCCTGGACCCCGTGGAGTAACCAAGGAGAAAAACTGTTTTTT. It translates to CAWTPWSNQGEKLFF.

The V gene is TRBV5-1, the J gene TRBJ1-2, with 7 bases that match TRBD1. The junction had 7 bases not matched to a gene; V was cut back by 4 bases and J by 1 base. This CDR3 region has 15 residues. Germline V gene data show CDR1 as SGHRS and CDR2 as YFSETQ. The CDR3, as DNA: TGCGCCAGCAGCGCGGGAAGGGGGCTTAACTATGGCTACACCTTC. Amino acid sequence: CASSAGRGLNYGYTF. Based on the CDR3 plus reference TRBV5-1 and TRBJ1-2, the full variable domain is KAGVTQTPRYLIKTRGQQVTLSCSPISGHRSVSWYQQTPGQGLQFLFEYFSETQRNKGNFPGRFSGRQFSNSRSEMNVSTLELGDSALYLCASSAGRGLNYGYTFGSGTRLTVV.

There are a few counts of this clone. The rearrangement joins TRBV5-1 to TRBJ1-3; TRBD1 aligns across 8 bases. CDR1 and CDR2 (germline): SGHRS, YFSETQ. The J segment lost 1 base and the V segment lost 4 bases, leaving 1 base of the junction unmatched. The CDR3 covers 14 residues. This CDR3 is CASSRTGSGNTIYF. The DNA of the CDR3 is TGCGCCAGCAGCCGGACAGGGTCTGGAAACACCATATATTTT.

V gene TRBV29-1 combines with J gene TRBJ1-2; D might be TRBD1 (5 bases). V lost 6 bases and J lost 2, with 19 bases in between. The germline V gene has CDR1 SQVTM and CDR2 ANQGSEA. The CDR3 contains 15 residues. The CDR3: CSVLETEIKNYGYTF. In DNA, the CDR3 is TGCAGCGTACTCGAGACAGAGATTAAGAACTATGGCTACACCTTC.

In this sample, this clone turned up a few times. The chain has TRBV6-6 and TRBJ1-5; 10 bases line up with TRBD1. The CDR3 loop spans 14 amino acids. Germline lookup yields CDR1 MNHNY and CDR2 SVGAGI (reference sequence). Trimming removed 5 bases from V and 5 bases from J; junction bases left unmatched: 3. CDR3 sequence: CASSPGTGDQPQHF. CDR3 DNA sequence: TGTGCCAGCAGTCCCGGGACAGGGGATCAGCCCCAGCATTTT.

This clone has a single count. The chain couples TRBV6-1 to TRBJ1-2; 10 positions agree with TRBD1. V lost 10 bases and J lost 8; bases outside the gene matches: 4. The V gene's germline CDR1 is MNHNS and CDR2 SASEGT. This CDR3 contains 11 residues. The CDR3 protein is CATGQGYGYTF. The CDR3 nucleotides are TGTGCCACGGGACAGGGGTACGGCTACACCTTC.

This clone appeared once. The chain joins TRBV6-5 to TRBJ2-5, with 11 bases fitting TRBD2. With 2 bases clipped from V and 4 bases from J, the junction kept 3 bases outside the gene matches. This CDR3 contains 15 residues. Per the germline V gene, CDR1 is MNHEY and CDR2 is SVGAGI. The chain's CDR3 is CASSYASGGIETQYF. The DNA of the CDR3 is TGTGCCAGCAGTTACGCTAGCGGGGGGATAGAGACCCAGTACTTC.

This chain joins TRBV5-1 and TRBJ1-4; tentatively, D is TRBD1 (5 bases). Germline V gene lookup returns CDR1 SGHRS and CDR2 YFSETQ. The CDR3 sequence is 15 residues long. The ends were cut back, 6 bases at V and 4 bases at J, with 16 bases in the middle. CDR3 residues: CASTRGEASNEKLFF. The CDR3 region has the DNA TGCGCCAGCACCCGGGGGGAGGCGAGTAATGAAAAACTGTTTTTT. The entire variable domain, with the rest obtained from reference TRBV5-1 and TRBJ1-4, is as follows: KAGVTQTPRYLIKTRGQQVTLSCSPISGHRSVSWYQQTPGQGLQFLFEYFSETQRNKGNFPGRFSGRQFSNSRSEMNVSTLELGDSALYLCASTRGEASNEKLFFGSGTQLSVL.